This entry describes one TCR beta chain. What it binds is unknown. The data originate from a study of monozygotic twins with inflammatory bowel disease. The authors used about 3.5 ug of total RNA per TCR library. UMIs containing a 6-nucleotide sample barcode were added via template switching. Amplification used two nested PCRs: 15 to 20 cycles, then 8 to 10 cycles, on TCRalpha/TCRbeta cDNA. TCRdb processed the 5' RACE reads again and assigns one entry to each CDR3 protein, with no DNA. The sample has fewer than 550,000 distinct CDR3 sequences, and its top ten clones hold 2% to 3%. This CDR3 has 18 amino acids. Germline V gene data show CDR1 as SGHVS and CDR2 as FQNEAQ. Study-wide points: Support was absent for any single strong signal or clonotype linked to IBD.

The chain couples TRBV7-8 to TRBJ2-3; TCRdb picks TRBD2, but there is no DNA to check that call. The sequence came from a human donor with ulcerative colitis or Crohn's disease, or a healthy co-twin of an affected twin (not recorded which). The sequenced sample was blood. The CDR3 sequence: CASSFRLAGAKLTDTQYF.